Reported below is one T cell receptor (beta chain). Its target is unknown. Clones were read by immunoSEQ multiplex PCR, and TCRdb kept only the in-frame ones, dropping some. The table includes approximately 30,000 clones, 55% to 75% detected once. CD4+ T cells specific for antigen were expanded with viral peptide pools by the ViraFEST assay before sequencing. The authors isolated CD4+ T cells after about 10 days of culture. The data were taken from a study of vaccination effects on CD4 cells after COVID-19. CDR1 is SGHTA and CDR2 is FQGTGA in the germline V gene. Trimming took off 1 base at V and 0 bases at J, with 3 bases between the two ends. The CDR3 spans 14 residues.

Sequenced here: CD4+ T cells from PBMCs cultured with HCoV-229E spike peptides, sampled before COVID-19 vaccination. This clonotype originated in a human donor who received a COVID-19 vaccine. The V gene is TRBV7-3, the J gene TRBJ2-2; no firm D call. The CDR3 here is CASSLKANTGELFF. The DNA of the CDR3 is TGTGCCAGCAGCTTAAAGGCGAACACCGGGGAGCTGTTTTTT.